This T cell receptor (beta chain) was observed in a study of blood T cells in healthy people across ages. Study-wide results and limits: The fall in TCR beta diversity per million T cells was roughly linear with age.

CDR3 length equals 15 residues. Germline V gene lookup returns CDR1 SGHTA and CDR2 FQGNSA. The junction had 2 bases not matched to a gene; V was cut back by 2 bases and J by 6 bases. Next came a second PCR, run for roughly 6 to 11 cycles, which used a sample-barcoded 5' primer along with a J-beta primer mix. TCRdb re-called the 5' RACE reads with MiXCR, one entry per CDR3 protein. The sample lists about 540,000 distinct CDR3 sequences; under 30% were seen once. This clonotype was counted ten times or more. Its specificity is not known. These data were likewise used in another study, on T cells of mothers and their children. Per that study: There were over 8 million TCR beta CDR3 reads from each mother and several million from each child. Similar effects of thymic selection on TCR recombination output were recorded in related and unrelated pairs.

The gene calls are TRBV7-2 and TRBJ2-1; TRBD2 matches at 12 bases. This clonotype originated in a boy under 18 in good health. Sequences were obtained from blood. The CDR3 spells CASSLLAGGANEQFF. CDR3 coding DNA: TGTGCCAGCAGCTTACTAGCGGGGGGGGCCAATGAGCAGTTCTTC.